Following are 12 T cell receptor beta chains from one sample sequenced in a study of T cell responses to AZD1222 COVID-19 vaccine. Using immunoSEQ multiplex PCR, the repertoire was profiled, and TCRdb retains in-frame clones only, with some absent. The table records more than 50,000 clones, 80% to 90% of them present only once. The source was peripheral blood, collected 28 days after the second AZD1222 dose. The source of these receptors is an adult who received the AZD1222 COVID-19 vaccine.

This clone was counted between two and nine times. The V gene is TRBV6-5, the J gene TRBJ2-3, with 8 bases matching TRBD2. The trim removed 7 bases at V and 3 bases at J, leaving 9 bases unmatched. The length of the CDR3 is 15 residues. Germline CDR1 and CDR2: MNHEY and SVGAGI. CDR3 protein: CASTRLAQGTDTQYF. CDR3 DNA sequence: TGTGCCAGCACCCGACTAGCGCAAGGGACAGATACGCAGTATTTT.

This sequence joins TRBV6-5 and TRBJ1-1; D call uncertain. CDR3 length equals 13 residues. The V end lost 7 bases, the J end lost 2 bases, and 11 bases lay between the germline ends. From germline, CDR1 is MNHEY and CDR2 SVGAGI. Here the CDR3 DNA reads TGTGCCAGCATCCGGGGAGCCAACACTGAAGCTTTCTTT. It specifies CASIRGANTEAFF.

V gene TRBV5-1 combines with J gene TRBJ1-6; D possibly corresponds to TRBD1 (5 bases). This CDR3 contains 14 residues. Germline CDR1 and CDR2: SGHRS and YFSETQ. V lost 4 bases, J lost 5 bases, and 10 bases lay in between. The CDR3 bases are TGCGCCAGCAGCGGGGGTGAAGATAATTCACCCCTCCACTTT. Translation: CASSGGEDNSPLHF.

The V and J genes are TRBV30 and TRBJ1-1; the D gene is possibly TRBD1 (5 bases). The CDR3 consists of 12 residues. V lost 5 bases and J lost 5, with 12 bases in between. The germline V gene has CDR1 GTSNPN and CDR2 SVGIG (reference sequence). The CDR3 region has the DNA TGTGCCTGGGAGGGGCGACTTACTGAAGCTTTCTTT. Protein: CAWEGRLTEAFF.

The chain recombines TRBV5-1 with TRBJ1-6; tentatively, D is TRBD1 (6 bases). The germline gives CDR1 SGHRS, CDR2 YFSETQ. Between the trimmed V and J ends, which lost 0 bases and 10 bases, there was a span of 8 bases. This CDR3 comprises 13 residues. CDR3 nucleotides: TGCGCCAGCAGCTTGGGGGGGCTCTCACCCCTCCACTTT. Its protein product is CASSLGGLSPLHF.

The chain has TRBV6-6 and TRBJ1-3; a weak D match, TRBD1 (5 bases). In germline, CDR1 is MNHNY, CDR2 SVGAGI (reference sequence). The ends were cut back, 5 bases at V and 2 bases at J, with 16 bases in the middle. CDR3 length: 16 residues. The CDR3 nucleotides read TGTGCCAGCAGTCGACTCCCGTCGGGGGCTGGAAACACCATATATTTT. It codes for CASSRLPSGAGNTIYF.

In DNA, the CDR3 is TGTGCCAGCAACATGGGGGGTATCCTCTCTGGAAACACCATATATTTT. Its translation: CASNMGGILSGNTIYF. The chain uses TRBV5-4 and TRBJ1-3; D perhaps matches TRBD1 (5 bases). The CDR3 contains 16 residues. Germline V gives CDR1 SGHNT, CDR2 YYREEE (reference sequence). The ends were cut back, 6 bases at V and 0 bases at J, with 16 bases in the middle.

On this clone itself: One end of the junction fails to match germline, which may point to a read error. The V and J genes are TRBV24-1 and TRBJ2-5; the match to TRBD1 covers 8 bases. This CDR3 region has 14 residues. CDR1 and CDR2 (germline): KGHDR, SFDVKD. The CDR3 sequence: CATSGTGGEEIQYF. The CDR3 nucleotides read TGTGCCACCAGCGGGACAGGAGGAGAAGAGATCCAGTACTTC.

The chain uses TRBV3-1 (or the pseudogene TRBV3-2) and TRBJ2-3; 14 bases agree with TRBD2. Unmatched junction bases numbered 13, after V lost 8 bases and J lost 3 bases. CDR1 LGHDT and CDR2 YNNKEL come from the germline V gene (reference sequence). The CDR3 has 18 residues. The CDR3 DNA reads TGTGCCAGCGGCCGATCCGGGACTAGCGGGAGTTCGACAGATACGCAGTATTTT. Translated: CASGRSGTSGSSTDTQYF.

V gene TRBV28 combines with J gene TRBJ1-2; D might be TRBD1 (6 bases). The V gene's germline CDR1 is MDHEN and CDR2 SYDVKM. The V gene lost 8 bases and the J gene lost 2 bases, with 9 bases spanning the gap. The length of the CDR3 is 12 residues. The CDR3 coding sequence is TGTGCCAGCGATACAGGGAACTATGGCTACACCTTC. As protein: CASDTGNYGYTF.

The genes are TRBV27 and TRBJ2-3; a weak D match, TRBD2 (9 bases). Per germline, CDR1 MNHEY and CDR2 SMNVEV (reference sequence). CDR3 length: 18 amino acids. The V gene lost 3 bases and the J gene lost 9 bases, with 28 bases spanning the gap. CDR3 region: CASSLGTGAAGGSRTQYF. The CDR3 nucleotides are TGTGCCAGCAGTTTGGGGACAGGCGCGGCGGGAGGGTCCCGAACGCAGTATTTT.

This clone has only a few counts. The chain couples TRBV2 to TRBJ2-5, with D possibly being TRBD2 (6 bases). CDR3 length: 13 residues. Per the germline V gene, CDR1 is SNHLY and CDR2 is FYNNEI. Trimming left V 6 bases short and J 1 base short, with 9 bases between. The CDR3 here is CASRRDSQETQYF. CDR3 in DNA: TGTGCCAGCAGGAGGGACTCCCAAGAGACCCAGTACTTC.